The T cell receptor (beta chain) under discussion was sequenced for a study of cytomegalovirus exposure and HLA in healthy donors. PCR employed 60 Vbeta and 13 Jbeta primers. Per the study methods: The authors later counted tens of millions of unique TCR beta chains, some 10 million of them shared. TCRdb keeps only in-frame clones here, not all; method: immunoSEQ multiplex PCR. The V and J calls and clone size were taken over from that table, and D and trimming were inferred from the DNA. Of about 160,000 clones listed, roughly 85% were seen once; the top ten hold approximately 1.4%. Overall study results and limits: Most subjects had HLA-A and HLA-B alleles reportedly predicted accurately by TCR beta sequences.

V gave up 1 base and J gave up 4 bases; unmatched junction bases: 4. This CDR3 has 14 residues. Germline CDR1 reads SGHKS; CDR2 reads YYEKEE (reference sequence). Turning to this clone: What it binds is unknown.

The chain links TRBV5-5 to TRBJ1-1; 7 bases match TRBD1. The sequence derives from a man aged 30 to 45 in good health and CMV-seronegative. The sample consisted of PBMCs. The DNA for the CDR3 is TGTGCCAGCAGCTTGACAGGGGCGGGCACTGAAGCTTTCTTT. This sequence encodes CASSLTGAGTEAFF. Complete variable domain (other parts from reference TRBV5-5 and TRBJ1-1): DAGVTQSPTHLIKTRGQQVTLRCSPISGHKSVSWYQQVLGQGPQFIFQYYEKEERGRGNFPDRFSARQFPNYSSELNVNALLLGDSALYLCASSLTGAGTEAFFGQGTRLTVV.